This entry concerns a single TCR beta chain. This entry belongs to a study of shared clonotypes between healthy human individuals. Study-level information: A couple of women and a few men aged 18 to 49 served as donors. CD4 naive and memory got three plates each, CD8 naive two, CD8 memory one.

With V trimmed by 0 bases and J by 5 bases, 11 bases remained unmatched. In germline, CDR1 is MNHEY, CDR2 SMNVEV (reference sequence). This CDR3 comprises 19 residues. When replicate PCRs were run on sorted subsets, they used around 200 ng DNA, roughly 30,000 T cell genomes. The repertoire was sequenced with immunoSEQ multiplex PCR; TCRdb's copy has only in-frame clones and lacks some. The sample yields roughly 2 million clones, 95% seen once. Sequencing was carried out using naive CD4+ T cells sorted from blood. Subset meaning: CD45RA+ positively selected. This sequence was found in a young man in good health. The V gene is TRBV27, the J gene TRBJ2-5; 14 bases match TRBD2. The CDR3 sequence is CASSLSRRTSGGRRETQYF. CDR3 coding DNA: TGTGCCAGCAGTTTATCGAGGAGGACTAGCGGGGGGCGACGGGAGACCCAGTACTTC.